This T cell receptor (beta chain) was observed in a study of OX40 agonist ivuxolimab in advanced cancers. This CDR3 has 15 amino acids. Germline V gives CDR1 LNHDA, CDR2 SQIVND (reference sequence). V lost 6 bases to trimming and J lost 6 bases; unmatched junction nucleotides: 7. The table came from immunoSEQ multiplex PCR; TCRdb's copy has only in-frame clones and leaves some out. Here the sample spans 70,000 to 85,000 clones, around 82% being singletons. The sequence derives from an adult with an advanced solid tumor such as melanoma, head and neck, liver or kidney cancer. Sequences were derived from CD4+ or CD8+ T cells sorted from blood, sampled in a trial of the OX40 agonist ivuxolimab. V gene TRBV19 combines with J gene TRBJ1-5; TRBD1 matches at 11 bases. The CDR3 nucleotides read TGTGCCAGTAGCGATTGGACAGGGGGCCGTCAGCCCCAGCATTTT. It codes for CASSDWTGGRQPQHF.